This T cell receptor beta chain originates from a study of cytomegalovirus exposure and HLA in healthy donors. Germline V lookup: CDR1 SGDLS, CDR2 YYNGEE. Trimming pared 1 base from V and 6 bases from J, leaving 16 bases between. The CDR3 contains 16 residues. Points on this clone: Its specificity is unknown.

Study conclusions and caveats: Presence/absence analyses assumed roughly uniform sequencing depth across donors. Most TCR sequences were uncommon, yet certain public TCRs appeared in many donors. HLA alleles were associated with 15,000 to 20,000 TCR beta sequences in a later analysis at 0.05 false discovery rate. Some TCR beta chains (164 of them) were listed as cytomegalovirus-associated.

PCR involved 60 Vbeta and 13 Jbeta primers. Clones were read by immunoSEQ multiplex PCR, and TCRdb kept only the in-frame ones, dropping some. The table records around 140,000 clones, 78% of them present only once. The clonotype originates from a female donor in good health and CMV-seronegative. The sample comprised PBMCs. This chain joins TRBV9 and TRBJ2-2; the D gene is possibly TRBD2 (7 bases). CDR3 DNA: TGTGCCAGCAGCGTATTAGGGGGGGGTTCGGCCGGGGAGCTGTTTTTT. Translated, it gives CASSVLGGGSAGELFF.